A selection of T cell receptor beta chains follows, all from one sample in a study of blood T cell repertoires in COVID-19. Sequencing used immunoSEQ multiplex PCR; TCRdb keeps in-frame clones, though not all of them. Of around 150,000 clones listed, 93% are singletons. Material: peripheral blood. Receptor source: a woman aged 55-70 years with COVID-19, enrolled during active disease. CDR3s include the opening cysteine and the closing phenylalanine or tryptophan. Fields, in order: clone size, J gene, D gene, V gene, CDR3 DNA, CDR3 protein. The D gene is left open where the match is weak. Expanded clones are given a class, and other clones once, few, many or no size at all.

size: NA
J: TRBJ1-2
D: NA
V: TRBV5-1
DNA: TGCGCCAGCAGCAACCTCATAAAAGACAGCCACTATGGCTACACCTTC
CDR3: CASSNLIKDSHYGYTF

size: once
J: TRBJ2-4
D: NA
V: TRBV18
DNA: TGTGCCAGCTCACCTGAGGGTGGCCTAGCCAAAAACATTCAGTACTTC
CDR3: CASSPEGGLAKNIQYF

size: once
J: TRBJ2-7
D: TRBD1
V: TRBV27
DNA: TGTGCCAGCAGTTCCTTCTCTGGGACAGGGAATCCCCACGAGCAGTACTTC
CDR3: CASSSFSGTGNPHEQYF

size: NA
J: TRBJ2-7
D: NA
V: TRBV9
DNA: TGTGCCAGCAGCACGGGTCTCGCTACCTACGAGCAGTACTTC
CDR3: CASSTGLATYEQYF

size: NA
J: TRBJ1-2
D: TRBD1
V: TRBV6-6
DNA: TGTGCCAGCCTCCAAACAGGGGGCACTAACTATGGCTACACCTTC
CDR3: CASLQTGGTNYGYTF

size: NA
J: TRBJ1-2
D: NA
V: TRBV30
DNA: TGTGCCTGGAGTGGCGGCCTGTATGGCTACACCTTC
CDR3: CAWSGGLYGYTF

size: few
J: TRBJ1-1
D: NA
V: TRBV12-3/TRBV12-4
DNA: TGTGCCAGCAGCCGGACAGAGAACACTGAAGCTTTCTTT
CDR3: CASSRTENTEAFF

size: NA
J: TRBJ2-1
D: TRBD2
V: TRBV29-1
DNA: TGCAGCGCGGCCGGGGGGAGCTCCTACAATGAGCAGTTCTTC
CDR3: CSAAGGSSYNEQFF

size: NA
J: TRBJ2-7
D: TRBD2
V: TRBV7-2
DNA: TGTGCCAGCAGCCCCCTGGGGAGGGGCCCCTACGAGCAGTACTTC
CDR3: CASSPLGRGPYEQYF

size: once
J: TRBJ2-2
D: NA
V: TRBV2
DNA: TGTGCCAGCAGCCAGGGGATGGAGCTGTTTTTT
CDR3: CASSQGMELFF

size: NA
J: TRBJ2-5
D: TRBD1
V: TRBV6-2/TRBV6-3
DNA: TGTGCCAGCAGTTACGGGGACAGGGTTGAAGTTGTTCAAGAGACCCAGTACTTC
CDR3: CASSYGDRVEVVQETQYF

size: NA
J: TRBJ1-2
D: NA
V: TRBV3-1/TRBV3-2
DNA: TGTGCCAGCACGGACAGTACTAACTATGGCTACACCTTC
CDR3: CASTDSTNYGYTF

size: NA
J: TRBJ1-6
D: NA
V: TRBV6-4
DNA: TGTGCCAGCAGTCGGGGTTTGGATTCACCCCTCCACTTT
CDR3: CASSRGLDSPLHF

size: NA
J: TRBJ2-3
D: TRBD2
V: TRBV19
DNA: TGTGCCAGTAGCACCATCGCTAGCGGGGGTTTGACAGATACGCAGTATTTT
CDR3: CASSTIASGGLTDTQYF

size: NA
J: TRBJ1-3
D: NA
V: TRBV9
DNA: TGTGCCAGCAGCGTAGCCCCTGGACTCCTTCAGGCCATATATTTT
CDR3: CASSVAPGLLQAIYF

size: NA
J: TRBJ1-3
D: NA
V: TRBV7-3
DNA: TGTGCCAGCAGCTTAAGCGGCGGAAACTCTGGAAACACCATATATTTT
CDR3: CASSLSGGNSGNTIYF

size: NA
J: TRBJ1-1
D: TRBD1
V: TRBV5-1
DNA: TGCGCCAGCAGCTTAAACAGGGGAGACCGAATGGCTTTCTTT
CDR3: CASSLNRGDRMAFF

size: NA
J: TRBJ2-4
D: NA
V: TRBV7-9
DNA: TGTGCCAGCAGCGACCCTACGGGGTTTTCGGGAAACATTCAGTACTTC
CDR3: CASSDPTGFSGNIQYF

size: NA
J: TRBJ1-5
D: NA
V: TRBV7-9
DNA: TGTGCCAGCAGCTTAGGACAGGGCAATCAGCCCCAGCATTTT
CDR3: CASSLGQGNQPQHF

size: NA
J: TRBJ2-3
D: NA
V: TRBV28
DNA: TGTGCCACCCGGGGGAGCACAGATACGCAGTATTTT
CDR3: CATRGSTDTQYF

size: once
J: TRBJ2-7
D: TRBD2
V: TRBV5-5
DNA: TGTGCCAGCAGCTTGACCTGGTCTAGCGGGGGGTTCTACGAGCAGTACTTC
CDR3: CASSLTWSSGGFYEQYF

size: once
J: TRBJ2-1
D: NA
V: TRBV27
DNA: TGTGCCAGCAGAGCCCGAGGTGGCGGGTTTGAGCAGTTCTTC
CDR3: CASRARGGGFEQFF

size: NA
J: TRBJ1-6
D: NA
V: TRBV12-3/TRBV12-4
DNA: TGTGCCAGCCGGGACTTGGGTTCACCCCTCCACTTT
CDR3: CASRDLGSPLHF